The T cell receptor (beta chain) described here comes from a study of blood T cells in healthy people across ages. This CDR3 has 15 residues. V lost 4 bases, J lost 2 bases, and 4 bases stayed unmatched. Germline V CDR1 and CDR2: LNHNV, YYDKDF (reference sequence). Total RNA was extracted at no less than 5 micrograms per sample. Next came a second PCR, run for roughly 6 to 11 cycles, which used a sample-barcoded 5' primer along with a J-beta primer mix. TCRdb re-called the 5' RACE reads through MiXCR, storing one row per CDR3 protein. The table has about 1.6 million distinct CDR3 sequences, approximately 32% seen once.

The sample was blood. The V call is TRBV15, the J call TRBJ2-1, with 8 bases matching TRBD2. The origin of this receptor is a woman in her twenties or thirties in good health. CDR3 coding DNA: TGTGCCACCAGCACCAGCGGGAGCCCCTACAATGAGCAGTTCTTC. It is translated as CATSTSGSPYNEQFF.